The 10 T cell receptor beta chains below come from one sample, sequenced in a study of PD-L1 blockade in urothelial cancer. Repertoires were generated with immunoSEQ multiplex PCR, while TCRdb's copy carries only in-frame clones and drops some. The sample carries roughly 53,000 clones, around 88% recorded once. This sample's time point: pretreatment peripheral blood. The sequencing used PBMCs, collected around atezolizumab (anti-PD-L1) treatment. These receptors were collected from a woman in her fifties or sixties with urothelial cancer.

The V gene is TRBV11-2, the J gene TRBJ2-2; TRBD1 matches 8 bases. The CDR3 totals 16 residues. The V gene's germline CDR1 is SGHAT and CDR2 FQNNGV. V trimming: 5 bases; J trimming: 6 bases; junction bases outside the gene matches: 11. The CDR3 bases are TGTGCCAGCAGCCCTGACAGGGGTTTTATCTCCGGGGAGCTGTTTTTT. It yields the protein CASSPDRGFISGELFF.

The chain uses TRBV10-3 and TRBJ2-7; TRBD1 aligns across 9 bases. This CDR3 is 15 amino acids long. Germline-derived CDR1 and CDR2 are ENHRY and SYGVKD. With V trimmed by 5 bases and J by 4 bases, 9 bases remained unmatched. CDR3 in DNA: TGTGCCATCAGTACTTCCGGGACAGGGCGGTACGAGCAGTACTTC. As protein: CAISTSGTGRYEQYF.

The J gene is TRBJ1-4, the V gene TRBV5-1; the D is unclear. The CDR3 runs 13 residues. With 4 bases removed from V and 7 bases from J, the gap between germline ends came to 11 bases. CDR1 is SGHRS and CDR2 is YFSETQ in the germline V gene. The CDR3 here is CASSTGEGEKLFF. The DNA for the CDR3 is TGCGCCAGCAGCACCGGGGAAGGTGAAAAACTGTTTTTT.

The chain uses TRBV19 and TRBJ1-2; no clear D gene. The V end lost 3 bases, the J end lost 2 bases, and 7 bases lay between the germline ends. The CDR3 is 13 amino acids. CDR1 LNHDA and CDR2 SQIVND come from the germline V gene (reference sequence). The CDR3 nucleotides are TGTGCCAGTAGTATGAGGGCGAACTATGGCTACACCTTC. This codes for CASSMRANYGYTF.

The chain couples TRBV2 to TRBJ2-5; 7 nucleotides align to TRBD1. Trimming cost V 4 bases and J 14 bases; bases outside gene matches: 31. There are 19 residues in the CDR3. CDR1 and CDR2 (germline): SNHLY, FYNNEI. The DNA of the CDR3 is TGTGCCAGCAGTGTTGACAGGGCGACATACCTTGAGACCCAGTACTTGCATTACTTC. It is translated as CASSVDRATYLETQYLHYF. Full variable domain (outside the CDR3, taken from reference TRBV2 and TRBJ2-5): EPEVTQTPSHQVTQMGQEVILRCVPISNHLYFYWYRQILGQKVEFLVSFYNNEISEKSEIFDDQFSVERPDGSNFTLKIRSTKLEDSAMYFCASSVDRATYLETQYLHYFGPGTRLLVL.

CDR3 nucleotides: TGTGCCAGCAGTCAAAGGACAGGGGGGGCCGGGGAGCTGTTTTTT. It encodes CASSQRTGGAGELFF. The chain combines TRBV7-9 with TRBJ2-2, with 10 bases that match TRBD1. This CDR3 comprises 15 residues. The junction had 7 bases not matched to a gene; V was cut back by 6 bases and J by 6 bases. Germline CDR1 reads SEHNR; CDR2 reads FQNEAQ (reference sequence).

The chain recombines TRBV2 with TRBJ2-7, with 7 positions matching TRBD1. There are 13 residues in the CDR3. Germline-derived CDR1 and CDR2 are SNHLY and FYNNEI. Trimming at V came to 5 bases and at J to 2 bases, leaving 3 bases not matched to a gene. The CDR3 is CASSKGAAYEQYF. CDR3 bases: TGTGCCAGCAGTAAGGGGGCGGCCTACGAGCAGTACTTC.

The CDR3: CASSLEGVYYGYTF. DNA for the CDR3: TGTGCCAGCAGCTTGGAAGGGGTTTACTATGGCTACACCTTC. J is TRBJ1-2 and V is TRBV5-6; tentative D call: TRBD1 (5 bases). CDR1 is SGHDT and CDR2 is YYEEEE in the germline V gene. The CDR3 has 14 residues. V was trimmed by 0 bases and J by 3 bases, leaving 9 bases between them.

V and J are TRBV19 and TRBJ2-3; 13 nucleotides align to TRBD2. The CDR3 runs 15 residues. Germline V gene data show CDR1 as LNHDA and CDR2 as SQIVND (reference sequence). Unmatched junction bases numbered 3, after V lost 5 bases and J lost 4 bases. The CDR3 spells CASSRGLAGSDTQYF. The CDR3 DNA follows: TGTGCCAGTAGTCGGGGACTAGCGGGATCAGATACGCAGTATTTT. The full variable domain, with the rest looked up from reference TRBV19 and TRBJ2-3, is DGGITQSPKYLFRKEGQNVTLSCEQNLNHDAMYWYRQDPGQGLRLIYYSQIVNDFQKGDIAEGYSVSREKKESFPLTVTSAQKNPTAFYLCASSRGLAGSDTQYFGPGTRLTVL.

V gene TRBV18 combines with J gene TRBJ1-1; 7 bases agree with TRBD1. From germline, CDR1 is KGHSH and CDR2 LQKENI. This CDR3 region has 15 residues. The junction had 9 bases not matched to a gene; V was cut back by 4 bases and J by 4 bases. CDR3 protein: CASSQGARLSTEAFF. The CDR3 nucleotides read TGTGCCAGCTCACAGGGGGCGCGACTGTCCACTGAAGCTTTCTTT.